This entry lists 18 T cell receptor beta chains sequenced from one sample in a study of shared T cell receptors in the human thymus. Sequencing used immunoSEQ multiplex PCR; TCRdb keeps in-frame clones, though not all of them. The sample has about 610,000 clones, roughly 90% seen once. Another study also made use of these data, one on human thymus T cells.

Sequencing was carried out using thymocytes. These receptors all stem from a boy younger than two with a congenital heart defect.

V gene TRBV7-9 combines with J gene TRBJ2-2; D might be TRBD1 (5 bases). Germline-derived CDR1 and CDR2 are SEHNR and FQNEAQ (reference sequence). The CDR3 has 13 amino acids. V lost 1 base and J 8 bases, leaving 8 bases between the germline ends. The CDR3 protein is CASSLGRVGELFF. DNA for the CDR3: TGTGCCAGCAGCTTAGGCAGGGTGGGGGAGCTGTTTTTT.

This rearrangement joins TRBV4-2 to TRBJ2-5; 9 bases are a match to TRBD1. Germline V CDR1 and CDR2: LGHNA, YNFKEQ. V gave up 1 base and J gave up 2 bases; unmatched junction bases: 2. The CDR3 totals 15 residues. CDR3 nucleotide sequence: TGTGCCAGCAGCCAAGGAGACAGGGGGCAAGAGACCCAGTACTTC. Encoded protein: CASSQGDRGQETQYF.

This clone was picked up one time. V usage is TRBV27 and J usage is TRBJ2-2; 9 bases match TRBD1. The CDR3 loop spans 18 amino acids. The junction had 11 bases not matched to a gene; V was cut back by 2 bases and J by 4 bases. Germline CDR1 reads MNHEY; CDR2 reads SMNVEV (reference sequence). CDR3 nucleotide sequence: TGTGCCAGCAGTTTACGCCCCCGGGGACAGGGTGGCACCGGGGAGCTGTTTTTT. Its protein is CASSLRPRGQGGTGELFF.

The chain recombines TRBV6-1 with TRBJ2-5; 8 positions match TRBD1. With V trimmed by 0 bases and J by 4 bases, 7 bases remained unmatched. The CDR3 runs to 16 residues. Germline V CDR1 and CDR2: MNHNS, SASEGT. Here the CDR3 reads CASSEASDRVGETQYF. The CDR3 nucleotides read TGTGCCAGCAGTGAAGCCTCGGACAGGGTCGGAGAGACCCAGTACTTC.

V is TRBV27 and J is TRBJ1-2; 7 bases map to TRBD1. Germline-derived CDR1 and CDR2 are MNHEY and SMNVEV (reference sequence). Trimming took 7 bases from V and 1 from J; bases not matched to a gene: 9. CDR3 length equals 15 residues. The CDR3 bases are TGTGCCAGCATCCCTACGGGACAGCTTAACTATGGCTACACCTTC. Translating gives CASIPTGQLNYGYTF.

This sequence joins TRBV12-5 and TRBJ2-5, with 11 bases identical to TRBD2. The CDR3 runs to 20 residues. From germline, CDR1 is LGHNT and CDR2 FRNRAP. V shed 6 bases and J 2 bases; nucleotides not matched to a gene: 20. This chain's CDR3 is CASGTILAGGPLFPQETQYF. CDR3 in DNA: TGTGCTAGTGGAACAATCTTAGCGGGAGGGCCCCTCTTTCCGCAAGAGACCCAGTACTTC.

CDR3 sequence (DNA): TGTGCCAGTAGCCTCGGGACAGGATTAGCAAATCAGCCCCAGCATTTT. Translating it yields CASSLGTGLANQPQHF. The chain is built from TRBV19 and TRBJ1-5; 8 bases match TRBD1. The CDR3 extends over 16 amino acids. Trimming took 6 bases from V and 4 from J; bases not matched to a gene: 11. The germline gives CDR1 LNHDA, CDR2 SQIVND (reference sequence).

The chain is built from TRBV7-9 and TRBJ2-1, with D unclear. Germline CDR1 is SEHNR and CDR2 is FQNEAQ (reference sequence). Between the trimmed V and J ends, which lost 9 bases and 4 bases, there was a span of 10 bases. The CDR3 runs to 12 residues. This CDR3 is CASLTWYNEQFF. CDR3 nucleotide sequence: TGTGCCAGTCTAACTTGGTACAATGAGCAGTTCTTC.

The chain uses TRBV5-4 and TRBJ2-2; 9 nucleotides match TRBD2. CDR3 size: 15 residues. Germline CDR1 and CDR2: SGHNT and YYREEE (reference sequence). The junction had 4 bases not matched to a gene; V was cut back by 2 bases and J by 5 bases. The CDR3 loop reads CASSFVAGGTGELFF. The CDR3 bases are TGTGCCAGCAGCTTTGTCGCGGGAGGGACCGGGGAGCTGTTTTTT. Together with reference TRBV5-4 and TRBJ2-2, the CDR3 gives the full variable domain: ETGVTQSPTHLIKTRGQQVTLRCSSQSGHNTVSWYQQALGQGPQFIFQYYREEENGRGNFPPRFSGLQFPNYSSELNVNALELDDSALYLCASSFVAGGTGELFFGEGSRLTVL.

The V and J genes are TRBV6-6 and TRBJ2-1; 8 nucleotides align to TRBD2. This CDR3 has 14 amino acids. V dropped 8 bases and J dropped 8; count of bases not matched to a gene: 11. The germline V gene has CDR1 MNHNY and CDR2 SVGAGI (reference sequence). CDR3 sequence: CASWRREANDEQFF. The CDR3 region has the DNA TGTGCCAGCTGGCGGCGGGAGGCCAACGATGAGCAGTTCTTC.

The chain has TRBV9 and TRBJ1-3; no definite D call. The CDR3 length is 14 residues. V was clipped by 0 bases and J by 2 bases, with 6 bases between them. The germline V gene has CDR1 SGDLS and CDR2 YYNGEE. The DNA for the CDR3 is TGTGCCAGCAGCGTAGGCAGGCCTGGAAACACCATATATTTT. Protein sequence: CASSVGRPGNTIYF.

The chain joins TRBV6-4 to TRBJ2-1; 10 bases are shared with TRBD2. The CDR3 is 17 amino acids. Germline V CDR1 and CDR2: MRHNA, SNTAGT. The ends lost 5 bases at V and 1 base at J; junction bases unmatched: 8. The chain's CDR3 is CASSPALLAGSYNEQFF. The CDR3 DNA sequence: TGTGCCAGCAGTCCCGCGCTACTAGCGGGATCCTACAATGAGCAGTTCTTC.

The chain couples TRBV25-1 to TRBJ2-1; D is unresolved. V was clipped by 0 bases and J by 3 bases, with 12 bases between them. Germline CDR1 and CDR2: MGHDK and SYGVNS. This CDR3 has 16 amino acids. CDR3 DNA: TGTGCCAGCAGTGAATACCCCCCTCCCTACTACAATGAGCAGTTCTTC. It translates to CASSEYPPPYYNEQFF.

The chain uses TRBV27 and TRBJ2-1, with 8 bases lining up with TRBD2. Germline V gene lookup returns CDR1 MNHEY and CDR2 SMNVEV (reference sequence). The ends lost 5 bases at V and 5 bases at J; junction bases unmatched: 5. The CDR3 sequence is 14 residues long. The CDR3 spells CASSTPGLDNEQFF. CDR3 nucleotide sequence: TGTGCCAGCAGTACCCCGGGACTAGACAATGAGCAGTTCTTC.

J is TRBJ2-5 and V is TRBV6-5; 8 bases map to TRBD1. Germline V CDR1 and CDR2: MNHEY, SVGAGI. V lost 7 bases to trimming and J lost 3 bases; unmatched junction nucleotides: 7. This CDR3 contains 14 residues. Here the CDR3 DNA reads TGTGCCAGCACTCGACAGGGGCCAAAAGAGACCCAGTACTTC. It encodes CASTRQGPKETQYF.

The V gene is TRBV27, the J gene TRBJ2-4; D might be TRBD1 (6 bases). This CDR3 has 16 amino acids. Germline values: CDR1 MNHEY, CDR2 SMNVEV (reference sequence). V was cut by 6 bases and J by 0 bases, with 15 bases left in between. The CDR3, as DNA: TGTGCCAGCAGCGAGGGACACTTGCTAGCCAAAAACATTCAGTACTTC. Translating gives CASSEGHLLAKNIQYF.

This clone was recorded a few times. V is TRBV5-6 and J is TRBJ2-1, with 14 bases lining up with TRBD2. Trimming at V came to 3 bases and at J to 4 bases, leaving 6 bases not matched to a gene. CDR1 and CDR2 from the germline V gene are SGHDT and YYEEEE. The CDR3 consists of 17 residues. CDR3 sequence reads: CASSSGLAGGQYNEQFF. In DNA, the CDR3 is TGTGCCAGCAGCTCTGGACTAGCGGGAGGTCAATACAATGAGCAGTTCTTC.

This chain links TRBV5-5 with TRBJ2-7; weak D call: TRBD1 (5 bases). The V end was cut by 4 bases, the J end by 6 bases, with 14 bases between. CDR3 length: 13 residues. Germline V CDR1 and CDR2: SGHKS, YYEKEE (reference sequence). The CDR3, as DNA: TGTGCCAGCAGCGCGAGCCAGGGCGCCGAGCAGTACTTC. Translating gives CASSASQGAEQYF.